The clone carrying this T cell receptor beta chain was found once. Its target is unknown. Only in-frame clones appear in the TCRdb table, and some are missing; sequencing was by immunoSEQ multiplex PCR. The sample has about 140,000 clones; approximately 90% are singletons. V was pared by 4 bases and J by 6 bases, with 7 bases of the junction left unmatched. The CDR3 is 16 residues long. Per the germline V gene, CDR1 is SGHVS and CDR2 is FNYEAQ. This sample was taken from a study of T cell responses to AZD1222 COVID-19 vaccine. Overall study context: Researchers grouped second doses given at about 4 or about 12 weeks into one pool. Study-level findings and limits: The number of AZD1222 recipients seropositive at baseline was only five or six.

This sample comprised peripheral blood, obtained on day 0 of AZD1222 vaccination. The rearrangement uses TRBV7-6 and TRBJ2-1; 12 bases align to TRBD2. The receptor comes from an adult in good health. Here the CDR3 reads CASSSLTSGSGNEQFF. The CDR3 nucleotides read TGTGCCAGCAGCTCGCTGACTAGCGGGAGCGGCAATGAGCAGTTCTTC.